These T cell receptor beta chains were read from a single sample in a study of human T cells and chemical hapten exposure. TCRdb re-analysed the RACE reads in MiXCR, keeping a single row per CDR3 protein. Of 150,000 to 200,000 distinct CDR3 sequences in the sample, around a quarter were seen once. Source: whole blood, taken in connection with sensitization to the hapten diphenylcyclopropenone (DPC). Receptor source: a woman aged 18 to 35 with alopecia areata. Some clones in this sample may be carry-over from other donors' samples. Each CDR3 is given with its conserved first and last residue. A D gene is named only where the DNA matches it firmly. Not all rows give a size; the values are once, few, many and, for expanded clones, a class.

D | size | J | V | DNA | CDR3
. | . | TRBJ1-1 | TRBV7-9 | TGTGCCAGCAGCTTTAAGGGGAACACTGAAGCTTTCTTT | CASSFKGNTEAFF
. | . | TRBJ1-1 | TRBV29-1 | TGCAGCGTTGAAGCACCCGGGAGCCATTTT | CSVEAPGSHF
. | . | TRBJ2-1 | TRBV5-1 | TGCGCCAGCAGCTTGGCCGACTATGAGCAGTTCTTC | CASSLADYEQFF
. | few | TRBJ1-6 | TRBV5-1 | TGCGCCAGCAGCTTAAGCGGAATGAATTCACCCCTCCACTTT | CASSLSGMNSPLHF
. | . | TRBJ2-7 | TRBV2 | TGTGCCAGCAGTGACGGGAACTACGAGCAGTACTTC | CASSDGNYEQYF
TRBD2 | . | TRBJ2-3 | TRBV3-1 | TGTGCCAGCAGCCAGACTAGCGGGAGGCCCACAGATACGCAGTATTTT | CASSQTSGRPTDTQYF
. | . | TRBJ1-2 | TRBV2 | TGTGCCAGCCTGGGGGGGACTTTACGGATCTATGGCTACACCTTC | CASLGGTLRIYGYTF
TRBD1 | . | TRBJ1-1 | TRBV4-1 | TGCGCCAGCACCAAGACAGGGATGCGCACTGAAGCTTTCTTT | CASTKTGMRTEAFF
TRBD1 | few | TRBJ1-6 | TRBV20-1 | TGCAGTGCTTTTACAGGGGTCTCACCCCTCCACTTT | CSAFTGVSPLHF
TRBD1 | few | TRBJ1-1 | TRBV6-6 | TGTGCCAGCAGCCGGCACTTGGACAGGCCCACTGAAGCTTTCTTT | CASSRHLDRPTEAFF
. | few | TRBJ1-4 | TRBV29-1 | TGCAGCGCCTGGGCAACTAATGAAAAACTGTTTTTT | CSAWATNEKLFF
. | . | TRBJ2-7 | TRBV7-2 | TGTGCCAGCAGCTTACTTGTTCAGGGGCGCCTAACCTACGAGCAGTACTTC | CASSLLVQGRLTYEQYF
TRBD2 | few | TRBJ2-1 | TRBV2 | TGTGCCAGCAGTGAAGTGACTAGCGGGAGGCGCACCTACAATGAGCAGTTCTTC | CASSEVTSGRRTYNEQFF
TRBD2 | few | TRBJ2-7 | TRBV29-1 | TGCAGCGTTGAAGTTGGGGGGGGCGAGCAGTACTTC | CSVEVGGGEQYF
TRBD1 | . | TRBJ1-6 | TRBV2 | TGTGCCAGCAGTGAAGCGGGGACAGGGGGCGGCAATTCACCCCTCCACTTT | CASSEAGTGGGNSPLHF
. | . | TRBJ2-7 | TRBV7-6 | TGTGCCAGCAGCTCCCAACCAACCTACGAGCAGTACTTC | CASSSQPTYEQYF
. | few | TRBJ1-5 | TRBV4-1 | TGCGCCAGCAGCCAAGTTGAAGGTCGGCCCCAGCATTTT | CASSQVEGRPQHF
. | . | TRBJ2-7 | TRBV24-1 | TGTGCCCCAGGACATGGGACGGTTTTATACGAGCAGTACTTC | CAPGHGTVLYEQYF
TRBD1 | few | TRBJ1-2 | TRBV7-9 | TGTGCCAGCCTCAGGGGGTCGGAAGGCTACACCTTC | CASLRGSEGYTF
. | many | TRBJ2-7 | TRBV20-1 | TGCAGTGCTAGAGGAGTGGGACTGGACCTCTACGAGCAGTACTTC | CSARGVGLDLYEQYF
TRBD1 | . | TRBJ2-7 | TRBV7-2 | TGTGCCAGCAGCTCTCGGGACAGCTTCTCCTACGAGCAGTACTTC | CASSSRDSFSYEQYF
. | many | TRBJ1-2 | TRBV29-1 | TGCAGCGTGGCCACCAGGGATGGCTACACCTTC | CSVATRDGYTF
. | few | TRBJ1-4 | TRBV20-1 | TGCAGCGCCCCGAGGCGGCGACGGAATTTGGGGAATGAAAAACTGTTTTTT | CSAPRRRRNLGNEKLFF
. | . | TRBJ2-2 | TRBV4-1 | TGCGCCAGCAGCCAAGAGACATACACCGGGGAGCTGTTTTTT | CASSQETYTGELFF
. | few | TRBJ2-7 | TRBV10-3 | TGTGCCACTTCGACCGCCTACGAGCAGTACTTC | CATSTAYEQYF
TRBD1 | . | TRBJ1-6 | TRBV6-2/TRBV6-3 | TGTGCCAGCAGTCCCCACAGGGGTAGTTCACCCCTCCACTTT | CASSPHRGSSPLHF
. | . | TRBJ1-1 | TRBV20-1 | TGCAGTGCTAGCCGTGGGCCGGAAGCTTTCTTT | CSASRGPEAFF
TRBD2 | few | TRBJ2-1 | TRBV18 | TGTGCCAGCTCACCTACGGGACTAGCGGGAGGTCATGAGCAGTTCTTC | CASSPTGLAGGHEQFF
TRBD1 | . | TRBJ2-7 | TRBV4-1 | TGCGCCAGCAGCAATCGGGACAGGGCCGGCGAGCAGTACTTC | CASSNRDRAGEQYF
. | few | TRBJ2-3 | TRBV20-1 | TGCAGTGCCCCACCCTCCTTCAGGGGCACAGATACGCAGTATTTT | CSAPPSFRGTDTQYF
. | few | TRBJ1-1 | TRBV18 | TGTGCCAGCTCACCAGGAGCGCGCAGGGGAGAAGCTTTCTTT | CASSPGARRGEAFF
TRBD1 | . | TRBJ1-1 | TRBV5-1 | TGCGCCAGCAGCCCTGACAGGGGGCAAGGCACTGAAGCTTTCTTT | CASSPDRGQGTEAFF
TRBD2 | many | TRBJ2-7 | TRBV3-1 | TGTGCCAGCGAAGCGGGGGGGCGGTACGAGCAGTACTTC | CASEAGGRYEQYF
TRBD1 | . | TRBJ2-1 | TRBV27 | TGTGCCAGAAGAGACAGGGACTACAATGAGCAGTTCTTC | CARRDRDYNEQFF
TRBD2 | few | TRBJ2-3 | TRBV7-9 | TGTGCCAGCAGCTTAGTTCAAGGACTAGGCTTGGGAGATACGCAGTATTTT | CASSLVQGLGLGDTQYF
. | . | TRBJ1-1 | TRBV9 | TGTGCCAGCAGCGTAGTTAACAAGGGTAACACTGAAGCTTTCTTT | CASSVVNKGNTEAFF
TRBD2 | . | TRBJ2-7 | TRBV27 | TGTGCCAGCAGTCGGACTAGCGGGGTCTCCTACGAGCAGTACTTC | CASSRTSGVSYEQYF
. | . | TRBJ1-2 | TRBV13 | TGTGCCAGCAGCTCCGGGGGAGGAGGTGGCTACACCTTC | CASSSGGGGGYTF
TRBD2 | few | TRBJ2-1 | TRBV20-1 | TGCAGTGCTTGGACTAGCGGGAGAAGGGATGAGCAGTTCTTC | CSAWTSGRRDEQFF
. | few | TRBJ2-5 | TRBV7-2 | TGTGCCAGCAGCGCCGGGACGGCCCGAACCCAGTACTTC | CASSAGTARTQYF